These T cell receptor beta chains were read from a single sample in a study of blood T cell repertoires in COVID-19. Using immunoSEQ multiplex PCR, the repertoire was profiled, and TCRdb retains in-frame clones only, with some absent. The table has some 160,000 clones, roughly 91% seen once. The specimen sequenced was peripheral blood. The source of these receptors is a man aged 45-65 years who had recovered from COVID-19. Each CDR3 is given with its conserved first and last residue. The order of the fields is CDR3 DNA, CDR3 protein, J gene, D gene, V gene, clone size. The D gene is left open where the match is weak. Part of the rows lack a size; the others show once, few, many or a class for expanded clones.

CDR3 DNA: TGCGCCAGCAGCCGAAGGGGCTCTGGGGCCAACGTCCTGACTTTC; CDR3 protein: CASSRRGSGANVLTF; J gene: TRBJ2-6; D gene: -; V gene: TRBV4-3; clone size: -
CDR3 DNA: TGCGCCAGCAGTACGGCGGGGGCTAAGGATGAGCAGTTCTTC; CDR3 protein: CASSTAGAKDEQFF; J gene: TRBJ2-1; D gene: -; V gene: TRBV10-1; clone size: few
CDR3 DNA: TGCGCCAGCAGCCAAGTGACAGGGTCTGGAAACACCATATATTTT; CDR3 protein: CASSQVTGSGNTIYF; J gene: TRBJ1-3; D gene: TRBD1; V gene: TRBV4-1; clone size: -
CDR3 DNA: TGTGCCAGCAGTTCGGAGGGGGCCTTAAACTACGAGCAGTACTTC; CDR3 protein: CASSSEGALNYEQYF; J gene: TRBJ2-7; D gene: -; V gene: TRBV27; clone size: -
CDR3 DNA: TGTGCCAGCAGTTACTCTTCAGTGGAGACCCAGTACTTC; CDR3 protein: CASSYSSVETQYF; J gene: TRBJ2-5; D gene: -; V gene: TRBV6-2/TRBV6-3; clone size: -
CDR3 DNA: TGCAGCGTTGAAAGGGGTGTGGCGGGAGCGGGCTCCTACAATGAGCAGTTCTTC; CDR3 protein: CSVERGVAGAGSYNEQFF; J gene: TRBJ2-1; D gene: TRBD2; V gene: TRBV29-1; clone size: -
CDR3 DNA: TGTGCCAGCAGTAGGACACAGGGGACCGGCAATCAGCCCCAGCATTTT; CDR3 protein: CASSRTQGTGNQPQHF; J gene: TRBJ1-5; D gene: TRBD1; V gene: TRBV6-2/TRBV6-3; clone size: -
CDR3 DNA: TGTGCCAGCAGCCCGGGTAGGGGCCCGGGCCTTAGCACAGATACGCAGTATTTT; CDR3 protein: CASSPGRGPGLSTDTQYF; J gene: TRBJ2-3; D gene: -; V gene: TRBV5-8; clone size: -
CDR3 DNA: TGTGCCAGCAGCGGGGGCGGGGGGCGCTACGAGCAGTACTTC; CDR3 protein: CASSGGGGRYEQYF; J gene: TRBJ2-7; D gene: TRBD2; V gene: TRBV7-2; clone size: -
CDR3 DNA: TGTGCCAGCTCACCCCTTTTGGGGGGCCAAGAGACCCAGTACTTC; CDR3 protein: CASSPLLGGQETQYF; J gene: TRBJ2-5; D gene: -; V gene: TRBV18; clone size: -
CDR3 DNA: TGTGCCAGCAGGGACCTGGGGCAGGTCGGGGAGCTGTTTTTT; CDR3 protein: CASRDLGQVGELFF; J gene: TRBJ2-2; D gene: -; V gene: TRBV2; clone size: -
CDR3 DNA: TGTGCCAGTAGTGATGGATTCAGGGATACGCAGTATTTT; CDR3 protein: CASSDGFRDTQYF; J gene: TRBJ2-3; D gene: -; V gene: TRBV19; clone size: -
CDR3 DNA: TGTGCCAGCAGTGAAACAGGGTATTCCTACAATGAGCAGTTCTTC; CDR3 protein: CASSETGYSYNEQFF; J gene: TRBJ2-1; D gene: -; V gene: TRBV6-1; clone size: -
CDR3 DNA: TGTGCCAGTAGGATGGGACAGTCTCTAAATCAGCCCCAGCATTTT; CDR3 protein: CASRMGQSLNQPQHF; J gene: TRBJ1-5; D gene: TRBD1; V gene: TRBV19; clone size: -
CDR3 DNA: TGCAGCACTTGGACTAGCGGAGCCTACGAGCAGTACTTC; CDR3 protein: CSTWTSGAYEQYF; J gene: TRBJ2-7; D gene: TRBD2; V gene: TRBV29-1; clone size: -
CDR3 DNA: TGCGCCAGCAGTGCCGCATCTCTCGACAGGGGAAGGGGCACCGGGGAGCTGTTTTTT; CDR3 protein: CASSAASLDRGRGTGELFF; J gene: TRBJ2-2; D gene: TRBD1; V gene: TRBV10-2; clone size: -
CDR3 DNA: TGTGCCAGCAGCCGCGGGGGGCCCCAAGAGACCCAGTACTTC; CDR3 protein: CASSRGGPQETQYF; J gene: TRBJ2-5; D gene: TRBD2; V gene: TRBV27; clone size: -